This note documents a single T cell receptor (beta chain) sequence. This receptor's antigen is unknown. No much larger clone exists at a distance of one base, and base qualities are not known. Library construction relied on the immunoSEQ multiplex PCR assay. The multiplex PCR relied on a mix of 60 forward primers for TCR Vbeta segments and 13 reverse primers for TCR Jbeta segments. Amplification of the CDR3 region of rearranged TCR beta genes was performed with a multiplex PCR assay on genomic DNA. The Illumina HiSeq System was used to sequence the amplified TCR beta libraries as 87-base-pair reads. As for how the authors treated the data: Across the roughly 600 repertoires, a later analysis counted roughly 77 million unique TCR beta chains, about 10 million of which were shared by at least two donors. A nearest-neighbor algorithm error-corrected the raw reads and collapsed the reads into unique sequences, merging closely related sequences to remove PCR and sequencing errors. V, D and J gene segments were assigned by aligning CDR3 sequences to IMGT reference sequences. For a sequence to be retained, a match of at least six nucleotides to both a V gene segment and a J gene segment was required. Rearrangements were called productive when the CDR3 lacked stop codons and stayed in frame with V and J; all others were non-productive. Following IMGT convention, CDR3 was defined as the stretch from the second conserved V-encoded cysteine up to the conserved J-encoded phenylalanine. Sequences without an unambiguous match to a single V gene segment were excluded from the earlier analysis of 450 to 650 of the donors. In an earlier analysis of several hundred of the donors, V segments were called functional above 56.7% productive rearrangements and were called segregating when the between-donor standard deviation exceeded 5%. A statistical classification framework was built to diagnose cytomegalovirus status from the catalog of TCR beta chain sequences. In a later analysis, TCR nucleotide sequences were compared against IMGT/GENE-DB human TR gene sequences so that V and J genes could be assigned. In a later analysis, CDR3 sequences and most-parsimonious VDJ recombination scenarios were assigned using the TCRdist pipeline. In a later analysis, every TCR beta chain was defined by the combination of its CDR3 amino acid sequence and its V-gene family, and reads without a unique V-gene family were dropped. As a way to deal with suspected cross-contamination and a sequencing artifact, a later analysis dropped hundreds of nucleotide sequences that were highly shared and had low generation probability. For each public chain, a later analysis derived a clonal expansion index from normalized ranks of inferred template counts within each repertoire. In a later analysis, generation probabilities were computed using a VDJ recombination model fitted to out-of-frame rearrangements, and the results were checked against IGoR. In a later analysis, hypergeometric tests were used to score TCR-TCR, TCR-HLA and TCR-CMV co-occurrence, with a repertoire-size bias correction applied to TCR pairs. To estimate false discovery rates, a later analysis permuted the HLA or CMV assignments 20 times. In a later analysis, co-occurring TCRs were grouped with DBSCAN, and TCRdist sequence similarity was added when clustering was performed within HLA-allele-positive subsets. For co-occurrence clustering, repertoires with fewer than 30,000 or more than 120,000 public chains were excluded, along with about five repertoires with anomalous nucleotide sharing. What TCRdb holds here is the immuneACCESS table cut down to in-frame rearrangements. Part of the clones is not present; checked against another copy, under half of the missing clones reflect an unresolved V gene, and the others are unexplained. V, J and clone size reflect that table, while D and trimming were determined from the DNA. The sample table records about 150,000 clones; roughly 79% of these occur just once. 1.5% to 2% of the sample belongs to the ten largest clones.

The cohort comprised some 680 healthy bone marrow donors. All cohort members were sampled while nominally healthy, although unrecorded immune exposures were likely present. The donor tested CMV seronegative, placing the donor among the 350 to 400 seronegative members of the cohort. Each donor provided a peripheral blood sample, and peripheral blood mononuclear cells were used for TCR beta sequencing. The Qiagen DNeasy Blood Extraction Kit was used to extract genomic DNA from the blood cell samples. The source of the sample is a study of cytomegalovirus exposure and HLA in healthy donors (dated by TCRdb to 2017 to 2019). With regard to the full study: According to an earlier analysis of a few hundred of the donors, about 180 million T cells yielded 117 million unique TCR beta sequences and approximately 280 Gb of sequence data. Around 300 gigabases of sequencing data and 70 million to 100 million unique TCR sequences were included in an early release covering 550 to 800 HLA-typed donors. Of the approximately 370 genotyped donors, 81% were placed in the genetic ancestry cluster associated with self-reported Caucasian donors. The study was designed to test whether signatures of past pathogen exposure could be identified by cataloging public T cell receptors. The study profiled the T cell repertoires of some 610 subjects by immunosequencing and related them to cytomegalovirus serostatus. Along with the approximately 700-subject first cohort, a separate validation cohort of roughly 110 different subjects was used. To predict cytomegalovirus infection status, the study brought together high-throughput TCR immunosequencing, statistical association of individual TCRs with disease status, and machine learning. To study patterns of TCR occurrence, a later analysis re-analyzed previously published TCR beta repertoires from 700 or so donors and added high-resolution HLA genotyping. Rather than using new phenotypic data, the later analysis identified candidate immune exposures from TCR beta sequences and from how often those sequences occurred across donors. An earlier analysis of 587 of the donors used high-throughput TCR beta sequencing to judge whether each TCR beta V gene segment behaved as functional or pseudogenic. Alongside the repertoire data, information on donor age, sex, ethnicity and CMV serostatus was compiled. A later genetic analysis took genome-wide SNP genotypes for about 55% of the roughly 700 donors and used that subset as a discovery cohort. Every discovery cohort repertoire had been produced on one sequencing platform. Class I and class II HLA loci were covered by the typing at four-digit resolution. The number of typed donors differed by locus: roughly 620-630 for A, B, C, DRB1 and DQB1; 500 to 550 for DQA1; about 600 for DPA1; and roughly 470 for DPB1. Several DR-DQ haplotypes were handled as single units for association and clustering because linkage in the cohort was strong. Among 398 genotyped donors of the cohort, an average of approximately 230,000 unique TCR beta nucleotide sequences were sequenced per donor, around 20% of them non-productive.

Findings and caveats that apply to the study as a whole: The study listed around 160 TCR beta chains as associated with cytomegalovirus. The sequencing pipeline was judged likely to have produced a cluster of highly shared sequence variants as a technical artifact. A further reported finding was that TCR beta sequences accurately predicted the HLA-A and HLA-B alleles for most subjects in the first cohort. In a later analysis, TCR association rates were found to vary across HLA loci, with the most associated TCRs seen for DRB1 alleles and the fewest for HLA-C alleles. Because the 87-base-pair reads could not distinguish some IMGT-functional V segments, including TRBV6-2 and TRBV6-3, those segments were excluded. An association between a missense DCLRE1C variant and V-gene and J-gene trimming of TCR beta chains was found in a later genetic analysis and replicated in an independent cohort. Compared with the roughly 600-donor mean, donors in an Asian-associated ancestry cluster had fewer N-insertions in productive TCRs, according to a later genetic analysis. Specific HLA alleles were associated with about 17,000 TCR beta sequences at a false discovery rate of 0.05 in a later analysis. In this cohort, only TCR beta chains were sequenced, and detectable features were limited by the absence of alpha or paired-chain data. When HLA alleles, especially DR and DQ, strongly co-occurred, TCR associations were difficult to assign to individual alleles. In vitro tests confirmed that a few of the cytomegalovirus-associated TCR beta chains recognize cytomegalovirus antigens. In a later analysis, most CMV-associated TCR beta chains were found to appear HLA-restricted, with HLA associations seemingly driven largely by CMV exposure. Linkage disequilibrium might explain the correlated functional status among segregating V segments, but an unknown experimental factor could not be ruled out. Cytomegalovirus status was reported to be diagnosed by the classifier with high specificity and sensitivity in both the original and validation cohorts. The authors suggested that the approach could potentially be generalized to other disease states and immunological phenotypes. Because counts were too low, about 18 rarely observed V segments, including chromosome 9 orphons, were excluded from the earlier analysis of 587 of the donors. Because HLA typing was missing for some donors at each locus, association tests included only the typed subset. In a later analysis, HLA-associated TCR beta chains were found to be more clonally expanded and to have lower generation probabilities than equally common non-associated chains. Immune exposure information for the cohort was limited to CMV serostatus. According to a later analysis, parvovirus B19, influenza, CMV and Epstein-Barr virus appeared linked to several top co-occurrence clusters. Most TCR sequences were observed very rarely across donors, whereas some public TCRs were present in many individuals. Sequencing depth was assumed to be roughly uniform across donors in the presence/absence analyses, though that assumption may not hold. In an earlier analysis of 450 to 750 of the donors, most TCR beta V segments appeared in productive rearrangements about 87% or about 30% of the time, broadly matching IMGT annotations.

The CDR3 goes from the cysteine to the phenylalanine over 13 residues. Only CDR3 DNA remains: 39 bases, in frame from the first base. CDR1 MNHEY and CDR2 SVGAGI were looked up in the germline V gene. V is cut back by 4 bases and J by 5 bases, with 4 bases in the junction unmatched. The material sequenced was PBMCs. This receptor chain uses TRBV6-5 and TRBJ1-1; TRBD1 agrees with 7 junctional bases. The source is a woman aged 30 to 39 in good health and CMV-seronegative. The nucleotides read TGTGCCAGCAGTTTTAACAGGGGAACTGAAGCTTTCTTT. This sequence encodes CASSFNRGTEAFF.